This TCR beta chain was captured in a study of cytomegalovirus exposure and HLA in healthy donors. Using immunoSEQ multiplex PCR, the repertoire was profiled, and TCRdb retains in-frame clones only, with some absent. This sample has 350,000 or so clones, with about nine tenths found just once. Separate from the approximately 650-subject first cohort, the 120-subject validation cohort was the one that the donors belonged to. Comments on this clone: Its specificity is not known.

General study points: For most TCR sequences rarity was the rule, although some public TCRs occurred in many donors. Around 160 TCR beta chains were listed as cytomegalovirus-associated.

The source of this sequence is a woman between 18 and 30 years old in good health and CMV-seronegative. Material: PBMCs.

The chain's CDR3 is CASSPLPGTDGYTF. CDR3 nucleotides: TGCGCCAGCAGCCCCTTACCCGGGACAGATGGCTACACCTTC. The chain couples TRBV4-3 to TRBJ1-2, with 7 bases matching TRBD1. The CDR3 has 14 residues. J lost 6 bases, V lost 4 bases, and 8 bases had no gene match. Germline-derived CDR1 and CDR2 are LGHNA and YSLEER.